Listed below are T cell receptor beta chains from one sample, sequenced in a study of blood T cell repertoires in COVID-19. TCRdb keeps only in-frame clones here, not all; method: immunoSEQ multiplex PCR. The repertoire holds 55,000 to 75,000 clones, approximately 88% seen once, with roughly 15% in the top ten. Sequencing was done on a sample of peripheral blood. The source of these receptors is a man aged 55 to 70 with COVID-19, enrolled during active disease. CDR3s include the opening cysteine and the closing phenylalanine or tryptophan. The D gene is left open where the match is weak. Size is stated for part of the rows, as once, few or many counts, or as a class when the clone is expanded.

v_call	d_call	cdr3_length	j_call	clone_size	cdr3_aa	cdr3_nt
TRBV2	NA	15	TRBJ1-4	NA	CASSDRGRSNEKLFF	TGTGCCAGCAGTGACAGGGGAAGATCTAATGAAAAACTGTTTTTT
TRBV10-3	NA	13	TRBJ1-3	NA	CATTRGGGNTIYF	TGTGCCACAACCCGGGGTGGCGGAAACACCATATATTTT
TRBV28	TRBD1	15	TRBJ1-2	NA	CASSFAGTVNYGYTF	TGTGCCAGCAGTTTCGCCGGGACAGTTAACTATGGCTACACCTTC
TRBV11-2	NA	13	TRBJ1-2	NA	CASSLYLEGGYTF	TGTGCCAGCAGCTTATACCTCGAGGGAGGCTACACCTTC
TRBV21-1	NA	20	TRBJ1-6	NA	CASSKGRLRDRGRSRSPLHF	TGTGCCAGCAGCAAAGGAAGGCTCCGGGACAGGGGGCGTAGCAGGTCACCCCTCCACTTT
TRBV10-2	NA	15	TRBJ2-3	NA	CASSKRGAVSDTQYF	TGCGCCAGCAGCAAACGTGGAGCGGTATCTGATACGCAGTATTTT
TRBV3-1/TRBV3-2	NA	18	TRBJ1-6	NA	CASSQPNRQQGLKSPLHF	TGTGCCAGCAGCCAGCCGAACCGACAACAGGGTTTAAAATCACCCCTCCACTTT
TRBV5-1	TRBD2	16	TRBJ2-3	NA	CASSSAAGGSTDTQYF	TGCGCCAGCAGCTCGGCAGCGGGAGGTAGCACAGATACGCAGTATTTT
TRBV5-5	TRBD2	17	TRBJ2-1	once	CASSPGALAGGRNEQFF	TGTGCCAGCAGCCCCGGAGCTCTAGCGGGGGGGCGGAATGAGCAGTTCTTC
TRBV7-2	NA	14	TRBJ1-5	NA	CASILRPQHQPQHF	TGTGCCAGCATCCTCCGACCACAGCATCAGCCCCAGCATTTT
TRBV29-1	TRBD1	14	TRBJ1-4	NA	CSVAPTGANEKLFF	TGCAGCGTTGCCCCGACAGGGGCTAATGAAAAACTGTTTTTT
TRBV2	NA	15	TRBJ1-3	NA	CASTLAGETGNTIYF	TGTGCCAGCACACTCGCAGGGGAGACTGGAAACACCATATATTTT
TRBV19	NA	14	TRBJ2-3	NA	CASATGTFTDTQYF	TGTGCCAGTGCGACGGGAACCTTCACAGATACGCAGTATTTT
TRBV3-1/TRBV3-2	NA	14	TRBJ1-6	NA	CASSPRRGDSPLHF	TGTGCCAGCAGCCCCCGCAGGGGTGATTCACCCCTCCACTTT
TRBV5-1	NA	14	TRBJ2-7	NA	CASSKAGAQVEQYF	TGCGCCAGCTCGAAAGCAGGGGCGCAGGTCGAGCAGTACTTC
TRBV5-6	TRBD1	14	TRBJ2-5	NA	CASSLSGGGETQYF	TGTGCCAGCAGCTTGTCAGGGGGCGGAGAGACCCAGTACTTC
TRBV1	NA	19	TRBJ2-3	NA	CTSSQRGLAGGQVADTQYF	TGCACCAGCAGCCAACGGGGACTAGCGGGGGGGCAGGTCGCAGATACGCAGTATTTT
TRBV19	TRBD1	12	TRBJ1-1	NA	CASRTGYTEAFF	TGTGCCAGTCGGACAGGATACACTGAAGCTTTCTTT
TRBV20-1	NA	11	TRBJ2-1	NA	CSVYRYNEQFF	TGCAGTGTATACAGATACAATGAGCAGTTCTTC
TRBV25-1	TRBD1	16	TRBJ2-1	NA	CASNPPGRGRKDEQFF	TGTGCCAGCAACCCACCCGGCAGGGGGCGCAAAGATGAGCAGTTCTTC
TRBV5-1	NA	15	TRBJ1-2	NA	CASSLSAGANYGYTF	TGCGCCAGCAGCTTATCAGCAGGGGCTAACTATGGCTACACCTTC
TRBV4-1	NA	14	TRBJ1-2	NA	CASSQGGGDYGYTF	TGCGCCAGCAGCCAAGGCGGAGGGGACTATGGCTACACCTTC
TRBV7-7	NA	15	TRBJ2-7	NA	CASSLGSGDSYEQYF	TGTGCCAGCAGCTTAGGGTCAGGGGACTCCTACGAGCAGTACTTC
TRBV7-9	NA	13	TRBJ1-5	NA	CASSLGEGQPQHF	TGTGCCAGCAGCTTAGGCGAGGGTCAGCCCCAGCATTTT
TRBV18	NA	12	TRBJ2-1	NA	CASSPSGIEQFF	TGTGCCAGCTCACCTTCAGGGATTGAGCAGTTCTTC
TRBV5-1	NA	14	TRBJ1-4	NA	CASSLRQLNEKLFF	TGCGCCAGCAGCTTACGACAGCTTAATGAAAAACTGTTTTTT
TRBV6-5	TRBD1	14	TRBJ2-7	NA	CASRGQVLEGEQYF	TGTGCCAGCAGAGGACAGGTGCTAGAAGGCGAGCAGTACTTC
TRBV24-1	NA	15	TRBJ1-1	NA	CATSDSSGRFTEAFF	TGTGCCACCAGTGATTCGTCCGGTCGGTTCACTGAAGCTTTCTTT
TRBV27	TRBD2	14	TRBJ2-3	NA	CASSASGRRDTQYF	TGTGCCAGCAGTGCGAGCGGGAGGCGCGATACGCAGTATTTT
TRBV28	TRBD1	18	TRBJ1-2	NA	CASSLDPAGTGGSGGYTF	TGTGCCAGCAGCTTAGACCCCGCCGGGACAGGGGGCTCGGGTGGCTACACCTTC
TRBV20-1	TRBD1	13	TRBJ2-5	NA	CSASDRAGETQYF	TGCAGTGCTAGTGACAGGGCAGGGGAGACCCAGTACTTC
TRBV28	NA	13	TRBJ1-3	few	CASMDYSLNTIYF	TGTGCCAGCATGGACTATTCCTTAAACACCATATATTTT
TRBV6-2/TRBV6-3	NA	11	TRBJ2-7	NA	CASSSAYEQYF	TGTGCCAGCAGTTCCGCCTACGAGCAGTACTTC
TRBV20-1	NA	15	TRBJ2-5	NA	CSASPGLQYQETQYF	TGCAGTGCTAGTCCGGGACTCCAGTACCAAGAGACCCAGTACTTC
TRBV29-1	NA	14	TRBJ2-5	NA	CSVEGHSTQETQYF	TGCAGCGTTGAGGGACACTCGACCCAGGAGACCCAGTACTTC
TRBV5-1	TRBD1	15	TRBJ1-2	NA	CASSLARRDSRGYTF	TGCGCCAGCAGCTTGGCCCGGAGGGACAGTCGAGGCTACACCTTC
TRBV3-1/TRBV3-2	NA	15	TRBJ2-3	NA	CASSPIGADTDTQYF	TGTGCCAGCAGCCCGATAGGGGCGGACACAGATACGCAGTATTTT
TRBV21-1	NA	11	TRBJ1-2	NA	CTDRVADGYTF	TGTACGGACAGGGTGGCTGACGGCTACACCTTC
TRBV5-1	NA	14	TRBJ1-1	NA	CASSLESGITEAFF	TGCGCCAGCAGCTTGGAGTCAGGCATCACTGAAGCTTTCTTT
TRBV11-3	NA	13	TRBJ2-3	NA	CASSLTYTDTQYF	TGTGCCAGCAGCTTAACCTACACAGATACGCAGTATTTT
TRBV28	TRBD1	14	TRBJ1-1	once	CASTPQGAWTEAFF	TGTGCCAGCACTCCCCAGGGGGCCTGGACTGAAGCTTTCTTT
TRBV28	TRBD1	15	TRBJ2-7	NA	CASSLWQGAVDEQYF	TGTGCCAGCAGTTTATGGCAGGGGGCGGTGGACGAGCAGTACTTC
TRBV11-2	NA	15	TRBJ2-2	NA	CASSPMAVNTGELFF	TGTGCCAGCAGCCCCATGGCAGTCAACACCGGGGAGCTGTTTTTT
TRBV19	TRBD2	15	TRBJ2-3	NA	CASGLAGGGTDTQYF	TGTGCCAGCGGACTAGCGGGAGGAGGCACAGATACGCAGTATTTT
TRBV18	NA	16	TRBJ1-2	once	CASSPPGSSFNYGYTF	TGTGCCAGCTCACCACCTGGCAGTTCCTTTAACTATGGCTACACCTTC
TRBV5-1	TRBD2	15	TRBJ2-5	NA	CASSLVSGSSETQYF	TGCGCCAGCAGCCTGGTTAGCGGGAGTTCAGAGACCCAGTACTTC
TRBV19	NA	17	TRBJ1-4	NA	CASSISGGGPANEKLFF	TGTGCCAGTAGTATTTCGGGCGGGGGGCCGGCTAATGAAAAACTGTTTTTT
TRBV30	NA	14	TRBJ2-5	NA	CAWTPGTYQETQYF	TGTGCCTGGACCCCCGGGACTTACCAAGAGACCCAGTACTTC
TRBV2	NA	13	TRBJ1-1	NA	CASTPNGEGEAFF	TGTGCCAGCACTCCAAACGGGGAGGGTGAAGCTTTCTTT
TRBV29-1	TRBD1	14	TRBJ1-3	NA	CSVGQGATGNTIYF	TGCAGCGTAGGACAGGGGGCAACAGGAAACACCATATATTTT
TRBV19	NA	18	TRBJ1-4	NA	CATNQARGSFSTNEKLFF	TGTGCCACCAACCAAGCTCGCGGCAGCTTCTCAACTAATGAAAAACTGTTTTTT
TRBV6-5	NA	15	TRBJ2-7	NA	CASTYGPGEDYEQYF	TGTGCCAGCACCTACGGACCGGGAGAAGATTACGAGCAGTACTTC
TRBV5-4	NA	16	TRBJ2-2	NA	CASSREPLSHTGELFF	TGTGCCAGCAGTCGGGAGCCCCTATCACACACCGGGGAGCTGTTTTTT